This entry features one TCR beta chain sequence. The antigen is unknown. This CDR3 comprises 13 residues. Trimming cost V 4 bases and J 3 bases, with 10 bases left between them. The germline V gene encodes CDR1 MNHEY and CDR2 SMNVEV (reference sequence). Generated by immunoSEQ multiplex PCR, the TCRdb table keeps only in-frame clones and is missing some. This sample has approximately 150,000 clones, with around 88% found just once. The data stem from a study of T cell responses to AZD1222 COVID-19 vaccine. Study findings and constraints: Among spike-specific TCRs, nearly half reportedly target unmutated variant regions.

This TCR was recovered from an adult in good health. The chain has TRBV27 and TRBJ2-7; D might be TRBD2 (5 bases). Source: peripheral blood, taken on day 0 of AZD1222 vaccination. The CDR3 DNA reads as TGTGCCAGCAGTTGGAGCGGATACTACGAGCAGTACTTC. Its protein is CASSWSGYYEQYF.